The 27 T cell receptor beta chains below come from one sample, sequenced in a study of blood T cell repertoires in COVID-19 (dated by TCRdb to 2018 to 2021). Preparation of the library involved the immunoSEQ multiplex PCR assay. What TCRdb holds here is the immuneACCESS table cut down to in-frame rearrangements. Part of the clones is not present; checked against another copy, under half of the missing clones reflect an unresolved V gene, and the others are unexplained. The sample table contains under 100,000 clones; only one count was recorded for over 70% of them. The ten largest clonotypes hold around 27% of the sample. The sequenced material came from peripheral blood. These receptors were collected from a man at least 80 years old with active or convalescent COVID-19.

The rearrangement links TRBV10-3 to TRBJ2-3; no reliable D call. The CDR3 has 13 residues. Trimming pared 8 bases from V and 6 bases from J, leaving 15 bases between. The germline gives CDR1 ENHRY, CDR2 SYGVKD. The CDR3 spells CAIAPGAGDTQYF. The CDR3 nucleotides read TGTGCCATCGCCCCTGGAGCTGGCGATACGCAGTATTTT.

This clone has just one count. The V gene is TRBV15, the J gene TRBJ2-5; 7 nucleotides agree with TRBD1. Germline V CDR1 and CDR2: LNHNV, YYDKDF (reference sequence). V was pared by 3 bases and J by 5 bases, with 12 bases of the junction left unmatched. The CDR3 covers 16 residues. The CDR3 DNA follows: TGTGCCACCAGCAGGACAGGGACCCAGTTGTTGGAGACCCAGTACTTC. This translates into CATSRTGTQLLETQYF.

The CDR3 region is CASSVQGIWEQFF. In DNA, the CDR3 is TGTGCCAGCAGTGTACAGGGGATCTGGGAGCAGTTCTTC. This chain uses TRBV2 with TRBJ2-1; 7 positions match TRBD1. The V segment lost 4 bases and the J segment 10 bases; nucleotides outside the gene matches: 7. Germline loops: CDR1 SNHLY, CDR2 FYNNEI. The CDR3 loop spans 13 amino acids.

V and J are TRBV18 and TRBJ1-1, with a tentative D call TRBD1 (6 bases). V dropped 2 bases and J dropped 4 bases, with 14 bases sitting between them. CDR3 length: 15 residues. Looked up from germline, CDR1 is KGHSH and CDR2 is LQKENI. The CDR3 sequence: CASSPDAGVVTEAFF. For the CDR3, the DNA is TGTGCCAGCTCACCAGATGCAGGGGTGGTCACTGAAGCTTTCTTT. Variable domain in full (rest from reference TRBV18 and TRBJ1-1): NAGVMQNPRHLVRRRGQEARLRCSPMKGHSHVYWYRQLPEEGLKFMVYLQKENIIDESGMPKERFSAEFPKEGPSILRIQQVVRGDSAAYFCASSPDAGVVTEAFFGQGTRLTVV.

This chain links TRBV24-1 with TRBJ2-3, with 7 bases aligning to TRBD1. The CDR3 spans 15 residues. CDR1 is KGHDR and CDR2 is SFDVKD in the germline V gene. Trimming cost V 6 bases and J 2 bases; bases outside gene matches: 7. In DNA form, the CDR3 reads TGTGCCACCAGTCCCAGGGACAGTATCACAGATACGCAGTATTTT. Translating it yields CATSPRDSITDTQYF.

V usage is TRBV27 and J usage is TRBJ1-3, with unresolved D. Germline V lookup: CDR1 MNHEY, CDR2 SMNVEV (reference sequence). This CDR3 has 13 amino acids. Trimming cost V 2 bases and J 12 bases, with 14 bases left between them. The CDR3, as DNA: TGTGCCAGCAGTTTACGGTGGCAGACGGGCATATATTTT. Translation: CASSLRWQTGIYF.

As for this clone: At one end, the junction sequence differs from germline, possibly due to a read error. CDR3 DNA sequence: TGTGCCAGCAGGGAAGTACAGGGTGAAGCTTTCTTT. This sequence encodes CASREVQGEAFF. The rearrangement joins TRBV2 to TRBJ1-1; tentative D call: TRBD1 (6 bases). CDR1 and CDR2 from the germline V gene are SNHLY and FYNNEI. The CDR3 totals 12 residues.

J is TRBJ2-7 and V is TRBV7-2, with 11 bases fitting TRBD1. The CDR3 is made up of 16 amino acids. Per germline, CDR1 SGHTA and CDR2 FQGNSA. The V segment lost 4 bases and the J segment 3 bases; nucleotides outside the gene matches: 8. CDR3 amino acids: CASSYRDRGDFYEQYF. As DNA, the CDR3 is TGTGCCAGCAGCTACCGGGACAGGGGGGACTTCTACGAGCAGTACTTC.

V gene TRBV7-8 combines with J gene TRBJ1-2, with a tentative D call TRBD1 (5 bases). The CDR3 totals 15 residues. Trimming removed 5 bases from V and 4 bases from J, with 17 bases in between. Per the germline V gene, CDR1 is SGHVS and CDR2 is FQNEAQ. CDR3 loop: CASSPRLGGVYGYTF. The CDR3 DNA sequence: TGTGCCAGCAGCCCCCGCCTGGGGGGGGTCTATGGCTACACCTTC.

The V call is TRBV7-2, the J call TRBJ2-7, with TRBD2 matching 7 bases. CDR3 length: 14 amino acids. V shed 3 bases and J 3 bases; nucleotides not matched to a gene: 5. Germline CDR1 is SGHTA and CDR2 is FQGNSA. In DNA form, the CDR3 reads TGTGCCAGCAGCTTCGGGGGGTACTACTACGAGCAGTACTTC. Translation gives CASSFGGYYYEQYF.

The CDR3 loop reads CASSPGEGPKETQYF. The CDR3 DNA reads as TGTGCCAGTAGCCCCGGGGAGGGGCCTAAGGAAACCCAGTACTTC. The V and J genes are TRBV19 and TRBJ2-5, with 7 positions matching TRBD2. V lost 6 bases to trimming and J lost 8 bases; unmatched junction nucleotides: 15. The germline CDR1 and CDR2 sequences are LNHDA and SQIVND (reference sequence). This CDR3 comprises 15 residues. The complete variable domain, with remaining parts taken from reference TRBV19 and TRBJ2-5, reads DGGITQSPKYLFRKEGQNVTLSCEQNLNHDAMYWYRQDPGQGLRLIYYSQIVNDFQKGDIAEGYSVSREKKESFPLTVTSAQKNPTAFYLCASSPGEGPKETQYFGPGTRLLVL.

This chain uses TRBV7-9 with TRBJ1-1; a possible D gene is TRBD1 (5 bases). The CDR3 consists of 15 residues. V gave up 1 base and J gave up 0 bases, with 9 bases separating them. Germline V gene sequence: CDR1 SEHNR, CDR2 FQNEAQ (reference sequence). CDR3 residues: CASSLVRGMNTEAFF. CDR3 nucleotide sequence: TGTGCCAGCAGCTTAGTTCGGGGGATGAACACTGAAGCTTTCTTT.

The chain has TRBV27 and TRBJ1-2, with 8 positions matching TRBD1. Germline CDR1 MNHEY, CDR2 SMNVEV (reference sequence). The CDR3 runs 15 residues. After removal of 8 bases from V and 5 bases from J, the junction contained 13 bases not matched to a gene. CDR3 sequence: CASRVTDRGPYGYTF. The CDR3 DNA follows: TGTGCCAGCCGCGTTACTGACAGGGGACCTTATGGCTACACCTTC.

The chain couples TRBV6-2 or TRBV6-3 to TRBJ1-6; tentative D call: TRBD1 (5 bases). The CDR3 loop spans 16 amino acids. Germline V gives CDR1 MNHEY, CDR2 SVGEGT. Trimming stripped 4 bases from V and 11 bases from J, with 21 bases between. The chain's CDR3 is CASSFRPGPGGTPLHF. CDR3 DNA: TGTGCCAGCAGTTTTCGACCGGGACCGGGGGGGACACCCCTCCACTTT.

This rearrangement joins TRBV18 to TRBJ1-4; TRBD1 aligns across 9 bases. The CDR3 sequence is 16 residues long. The junction had 12 bases not matched to a gene; V was cut back by 3 bases and J by 10 bases. Germline V gene lookup returns CDR1 KGHSH and CDR2 LQKENI. The CDR3 coding sequence is TGTGCCAGCTCACCGGTTGGGACAGGGACGGTAGGAAAACTGTTTTTT. Protein: CASSPVGTGTVGKLFF.

The chain joins TRBV7-2 to TRBJ2-3; possibly TRBD2 for D (6 bases). Trimming left V 5 bases short and J 1 base short, with 16 bases between. The CDR3 covers 16 residues. Germline loops: CDR1 SGHTA, CDR2 FQGNSA. The chain's CDR3 is CASSPPGRGRTDTQYF. CDR3 DNA: TGTGCCAGCAGCCCCCCAGGGCGGGGTCGCACAGATACGCAGTATTTT. Full variable domain (remainder filled in from reference TRBV7-2 and TRBJ2-3): GAGVSQSPSNKVTEKGKDVELRCDPISGHTALYWYRQSLGQGLEFLIYFQGNSAPDKSGLPSDRFSAERTGGSVSTLTIQRTQQEDSAVYLCASSPPGRGRTDTQYFGPGTRLTVL.

This clone was observed many times. At the DNA level, this CDR3 is encoded by other sequences in the same sample as well. The chain carries TRBV19 and TRBJ1-1; a possible D gene is TRBD1 (6 bases). CDR1 LNHDA and CDR2 SQIVND come from the germline V gene (reference sequence). CDR3 length: 13 amino acids. The germline V and J ends were trimmed by 6 bases and 2 bases, with 10 bases remaining between them. DNA for the CDR3: TGTGCCAGTAGGCAGACAGGTAACACTGAAGCTTTCTTT. It encodes CASRQTGNTEAFF.

The chain combines TRBV12-5 with TRBJ1-1; D gene ambiguous. The germline CDR1 and CDR2 sequences are LGHNT and FRNRAP. This CDR3 is 12 amino acids long. V was pared by 4 bases and J by 6 bases, with 9 bases between. Here the CDR3 DNA reads TGTGCTAGTGGTTATGCCCAGGCTGAAGCTTTCTTT. It translates to CASGYAQAEAFF.

The V and J genes are TRBV5-1 and TRBJ1-5; TRBD1 agrees at 8 bases. Losses at the gene ends were 4 bases for V and 2 bases for J; bases not matched to a gene: 5. Germline V lookup: CDR1 SGHRS, CDR2 YFSETQ. CDR3 size: 15 residues. This chain's CDR3 is CASSPQTGGNQPQHF. CDR3 in DNA: TGCGCCAGCAGCCCCCAGACAGGGGGCAATCAGCCCCAGCATTTT.

J is TRBJ1-5 and V is TRBV7-8; the match to TRBD1 covers 7 bases. Germline-derived CDR1 and CDR2 are SGHVS and FQNEAQ. This CDR3 spans 16 amino acids. Trimming at V came to 5 bases and at J to 6 bases, leaving 13 bases not matched to a gene. The CDR3 DNA sequence: TGTGCCAGCAGCCTAAATCTAGGGGGCTTAGGTCAGCCCCAGCATTTT. Translation gives CASSLNLGGLGQPQHF.

A word on this clone: Relative to the germline gene, one junction end is altered; a read error may explain this. V and J are TRBV7-7 and TRBJ2-5, with 9 bases fitting TRBD2. The V gene's germline CDR1 is SSHAT and CDR2 FNYEAQ (reference sequence). This CDR3 comprises 16 residues. CDR3 nucleotides: TGTGCTAGCAGCTTGGGCGGGGGGGCCTCAGGAGAGACCCAGTACTTC. It yields the protein CASSLGGGASGETQYF.

V and J are TRBV3-1 (or the pseudogene TRBV3-2) and TRBJ2-5, with TRBD2 as a possible D gene (6 bases). The CDR3 has 15 residues. Per the germline V gene, CDR1 is LGHDT and CDR2 is YNNKEL (reference sequence). The ends were cut back, 2 bases at V and 4 bases at J, with 14 bases in the middle. The CDR3 coding sequence is TGTGCCAGCAGCCAATTGGGGGGTCCGGGAGAGACCCAGTACTTC. Protein: CASSQLGGPGETQYF.

The rearrangement joins TRBV30 to TRBJ1-1, with 7 nucleotides matching TRBD1. The V segment lost 8 bases and the J segment 0 bases; nucleotides outside the gene matches: 6. Germline CDR1 is GTSNPN and CDR2 is SVGIG (reference sequence). There are 13 residues in the CDR3. CDR3 DNA: TGTGCCACGGACAGGCCAATGAACACTGAAGCTTTCTTT. Translated: CATDRPMNTEAFF.

CDR3 amino acids: CASSPIQGTTTEAFF. The DNA for the CDR3 is TGTGCCAGCAGCCCTATCCAGGGGACCACGACTGAAGCTTTCTTT. The rearrangement uses TRBV7-9 and TRBJ1-1, with D possibly being TRBD1 (6 bases). The germline CDR1 and CDR2 sequences are SEHNR and FQNEAQ (reference sequence). The CDR3 runs 15 residues. V shed 5 bases and J shed 5 bases, with 18 bases lying between them.

The chain is built from TRBV4-1 and TRBJ1-5, with TRBD1 matching 9 bases. The germline V gene encodes CDR1 MGHRA and CDR2 YSYEKL. The CDR3 loop spans 16 amino acids. With 1 base clipped from V and 4 bases from J, the junction kept 5 bases outside the gene matches. CDR3 in amino acids: CASSQVGQGLNQPQHF. The CDR3 nucleotides are TGCGCCAGCAGCCAAGTTGGACAGGGGTTGAATCAGCCCCAGCATTTT.

The chain links TRBV5-4 to TRBJ1-4; D is unresolved. This CDR3 has 15 amino acids. The germline gives CDR1 SGHNT, CDR2 YYREEE (reference sequence). The V gene lost 4 bases and the J gene lost 4 bases, with 14 bases spanning the gap. The CDR3 nucleotides are TGTGCCAGCAGCGTGGAGTTTGGACTTAATGAAAAACTGTTTTTT. Protein sequence: CASSVEFGLNEKLFF.

The V gene is TRBV15, the J gene TRBJ1-5, with TRBD1 as a possible D gene (5 bases). V shed 1 base and J shed 6 bases, with 16 bases lying between them. Germline CDR1 reads LNHNV; CDR2 reads YYDKDF (reference sequence). The CDR3 runs to 16 residues. The CDR3 sequence is CATSRVGRAGPQPQHF. The CDR3, as DNA: TGTGCCACCAGCAGAGTTGGCAGGGCGGGACCTCAGCCCCAGCATTTT.